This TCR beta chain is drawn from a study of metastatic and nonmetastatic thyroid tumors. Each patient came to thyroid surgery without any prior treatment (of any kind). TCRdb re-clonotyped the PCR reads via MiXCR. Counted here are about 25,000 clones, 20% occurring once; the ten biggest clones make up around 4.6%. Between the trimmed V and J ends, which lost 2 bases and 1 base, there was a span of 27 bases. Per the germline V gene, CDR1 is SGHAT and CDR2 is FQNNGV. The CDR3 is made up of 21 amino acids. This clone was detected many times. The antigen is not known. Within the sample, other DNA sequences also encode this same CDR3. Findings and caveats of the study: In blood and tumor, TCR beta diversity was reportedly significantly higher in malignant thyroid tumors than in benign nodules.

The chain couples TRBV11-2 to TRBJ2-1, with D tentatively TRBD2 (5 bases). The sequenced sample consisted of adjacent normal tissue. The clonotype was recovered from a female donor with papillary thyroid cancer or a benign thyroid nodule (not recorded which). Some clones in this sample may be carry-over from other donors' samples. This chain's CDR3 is CASSLYGSQVHYPESYNEQFF. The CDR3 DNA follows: TGTGCCAGCAGCTTATATGGGAGTCAGGTCCATTATCCCGAATCCTACAATGAGCAGTTCTTC.